A single sample gave rise to the 10 T cell receptor beta chains below, sequenced in a study of T cell responses to AZD1222 COVID-19 vaccine. Only in-frame clones appear in the TCRdb table, and some are missing; sequencing was by immunoSEQ multiplex PCR. The data contain under 90,000 clones, approximately 85% of them singletons. Here the sequenced sample was peripheral blood, taken 28 days after the second AZD1222 dose. The origin of the receptors is an adult who received the AZD1222 COVID-19 vaccine.

The chain recombines TRBV28 with TRBJ1-4; D is unresolved. This CDR3 contains 13 residues. V lost 4 bases to trimming and J lost 2 bases, with 5 bases between them. Germline V lookup: CDR1 MDHEN, CDR2 SYDVKM. The CDR3 protein is CASSWATNEKLFF. CDR3 nucleotide sequence: TGTGCCAGCAGTTGGGCGACTAATGAAAAACTGTTTTTT.

This sequence joins TRBV5-5 and TRBJ2-7, with D possibly TRBD1 on 6 matching bases. V lost 5 bases to trimming and J lost 2 bases, with 11 bases between them. The CDR3 loop spans 13 amino acids. CDR1 and CDR2 (germline): SGHKS, YYEKEE (reference sequence). CDR3 protein: CASRGQRTYEQYF. CDR3 DNA: TGTGCCAGCAGAGGACAGAGGACCTACGAGCAGTACTTC.

V and J are TRBV24-1 and TRBJ2-4; 7 bases are shared with TRBD2. There are 16 residues in the CDR3. With V trimmed by 7 bases and J by 7 bases, 15 bases remained unmatched. Germline V gives CDR1 KGHDR, CDR2 SFDVKD. As DNA, the CDR3 is TGTGCCACCAGCCCGTCGGAGGGAGGGGCAAGGAACATTCAGTACTTC. Its protein is CATSPSEGGARNIQYF.

The J gene is TRBJ2-3, the V gene TRBV5-4; D is unclear. V was cut by 2 bases and J by 2 bases, with 18 bases left in between. This CDR3 has 17 amino acids. From germline, CDR1 is SGHNT and CDR2 YYREEE (reference sequence). The CDR3 nucleotides are TGTGCCAGCAGCTTACAACCTAACCTGGGTATCACAGATACGCAGTATTTT. Protein sequence: CASSLQPNLGITDTQYF.

The chain links TRBV28 to TRBJ1-2, with 10 bases aligning to TRBD1. Germline CDR1 MDHEN, CDR2 SYDVKM. Unmatched junction bases numbered 7, after V lost 4 bases and J lost 2 bases. This CDR3 comprises 16 residues. The CDR3 coding sequence is TGTGCCAGCAGTTCTCACCGGGGACAGGGGAACTATGGCTACACCTTC. Its translation: CASSSHRGQGNYGYTF.

This clone was recorded a few times. V gene TRBV7-6 combines with J gene TRBJ2-2; 7 bases line up with TRBD2. CDR3 length: 16 residues. Germline V gene sequence: CDR1 SGHVS, CDR2 FNYEAQ. Trimming removed 1 base from V and 7 bases from J; junction bases left unmatched: 9. Here the CDR3 reads CASSLGVDPGGGELFF. The CDR3 DNA sequence: TGTGCCAGCAGCTTAGGAGTCGACCCGGGGGGCGGGGAGCTGTTTTTT.

CDR3 region: CASSLEVSGSYEQYF. CDR3 DNA: TGCGCCAGCAGCCTAGAGGTGTCGGGGAGTTACGAGCAGTACTTC. V usage is TRBV4-1 and J usage is TRBJ2-7, with D perhaps TRBD2 (5 bases). With 4 bases removed from V and 4 bases from J, the gap between germline ends came to 17 bases. Germline V lookup: CDR1 MGHRA, CDR2 YSYEKL. This CDR3 is built from 15 residues.

The chain links TRBV7-6 to TRBJ1-3; 7 bases line up with TRBD1. From germline, CDR1 is SGHVS and CDR2 FNYEAQ. The CDR3 runs to 16 residues. J was trimmed by 0 bases and V by 1 base; bases with no gene match: 3. CDR3 region: CASSLGNRGSGNTIYF. The CDR3, as DNA: TGTGCCAGCAGCTTAGGAAACAGGGGCTCTGGAAACACCATATATTTT. The full variable domain, with the rest looked up from reference TRBV7-6 and TRBJ1-3, is GAGVSQSPRYKVTKRGQDVALRCDPISGHVSLYWYRQALGQGPEFLTYFNYEAQQDKSGLPNDRFSAERPEGSISTLTIQRTEQRDSAMYRCASSLGNRGSGNTIYFGEGSWLTVV.

The gene calls are TRBV5-1 and TRBJ1-2; D is ambiguous. Germline V lookup: CDR1 SGHRS, CDR2 YFSETQ. The V end lost 4 bases, the J end lost 4 bases, and 17 bases lay between the germline ends. The CDR3 sequence is 15 residues long. The CDR3 coding sequence is TGCGCCAGCAGCCCGGGCTACGGACTGTCCTATGGCTACACCTTC. Protein sequence: CASSPGYGLSYGYTF.

The chain couples TRBV28 to TRBJ2-1, with D possibly called TRBD1 or TRBD2 (5 bases each). The germline V and J ends were trimmed by 9 bases and 2 bases, with 14 bases remaining between them. Germline lookup yields CDR1 MDHEN and CDR2 SYDVKM. The CDR3 has 14 residues. This chain's CDR3 is CASGGRGAYNEQFF. The CDR3 region has the DNA TGTGCCAGTGGGGGACGGGGCGCCTACAATGAGCAGTTCTTC.